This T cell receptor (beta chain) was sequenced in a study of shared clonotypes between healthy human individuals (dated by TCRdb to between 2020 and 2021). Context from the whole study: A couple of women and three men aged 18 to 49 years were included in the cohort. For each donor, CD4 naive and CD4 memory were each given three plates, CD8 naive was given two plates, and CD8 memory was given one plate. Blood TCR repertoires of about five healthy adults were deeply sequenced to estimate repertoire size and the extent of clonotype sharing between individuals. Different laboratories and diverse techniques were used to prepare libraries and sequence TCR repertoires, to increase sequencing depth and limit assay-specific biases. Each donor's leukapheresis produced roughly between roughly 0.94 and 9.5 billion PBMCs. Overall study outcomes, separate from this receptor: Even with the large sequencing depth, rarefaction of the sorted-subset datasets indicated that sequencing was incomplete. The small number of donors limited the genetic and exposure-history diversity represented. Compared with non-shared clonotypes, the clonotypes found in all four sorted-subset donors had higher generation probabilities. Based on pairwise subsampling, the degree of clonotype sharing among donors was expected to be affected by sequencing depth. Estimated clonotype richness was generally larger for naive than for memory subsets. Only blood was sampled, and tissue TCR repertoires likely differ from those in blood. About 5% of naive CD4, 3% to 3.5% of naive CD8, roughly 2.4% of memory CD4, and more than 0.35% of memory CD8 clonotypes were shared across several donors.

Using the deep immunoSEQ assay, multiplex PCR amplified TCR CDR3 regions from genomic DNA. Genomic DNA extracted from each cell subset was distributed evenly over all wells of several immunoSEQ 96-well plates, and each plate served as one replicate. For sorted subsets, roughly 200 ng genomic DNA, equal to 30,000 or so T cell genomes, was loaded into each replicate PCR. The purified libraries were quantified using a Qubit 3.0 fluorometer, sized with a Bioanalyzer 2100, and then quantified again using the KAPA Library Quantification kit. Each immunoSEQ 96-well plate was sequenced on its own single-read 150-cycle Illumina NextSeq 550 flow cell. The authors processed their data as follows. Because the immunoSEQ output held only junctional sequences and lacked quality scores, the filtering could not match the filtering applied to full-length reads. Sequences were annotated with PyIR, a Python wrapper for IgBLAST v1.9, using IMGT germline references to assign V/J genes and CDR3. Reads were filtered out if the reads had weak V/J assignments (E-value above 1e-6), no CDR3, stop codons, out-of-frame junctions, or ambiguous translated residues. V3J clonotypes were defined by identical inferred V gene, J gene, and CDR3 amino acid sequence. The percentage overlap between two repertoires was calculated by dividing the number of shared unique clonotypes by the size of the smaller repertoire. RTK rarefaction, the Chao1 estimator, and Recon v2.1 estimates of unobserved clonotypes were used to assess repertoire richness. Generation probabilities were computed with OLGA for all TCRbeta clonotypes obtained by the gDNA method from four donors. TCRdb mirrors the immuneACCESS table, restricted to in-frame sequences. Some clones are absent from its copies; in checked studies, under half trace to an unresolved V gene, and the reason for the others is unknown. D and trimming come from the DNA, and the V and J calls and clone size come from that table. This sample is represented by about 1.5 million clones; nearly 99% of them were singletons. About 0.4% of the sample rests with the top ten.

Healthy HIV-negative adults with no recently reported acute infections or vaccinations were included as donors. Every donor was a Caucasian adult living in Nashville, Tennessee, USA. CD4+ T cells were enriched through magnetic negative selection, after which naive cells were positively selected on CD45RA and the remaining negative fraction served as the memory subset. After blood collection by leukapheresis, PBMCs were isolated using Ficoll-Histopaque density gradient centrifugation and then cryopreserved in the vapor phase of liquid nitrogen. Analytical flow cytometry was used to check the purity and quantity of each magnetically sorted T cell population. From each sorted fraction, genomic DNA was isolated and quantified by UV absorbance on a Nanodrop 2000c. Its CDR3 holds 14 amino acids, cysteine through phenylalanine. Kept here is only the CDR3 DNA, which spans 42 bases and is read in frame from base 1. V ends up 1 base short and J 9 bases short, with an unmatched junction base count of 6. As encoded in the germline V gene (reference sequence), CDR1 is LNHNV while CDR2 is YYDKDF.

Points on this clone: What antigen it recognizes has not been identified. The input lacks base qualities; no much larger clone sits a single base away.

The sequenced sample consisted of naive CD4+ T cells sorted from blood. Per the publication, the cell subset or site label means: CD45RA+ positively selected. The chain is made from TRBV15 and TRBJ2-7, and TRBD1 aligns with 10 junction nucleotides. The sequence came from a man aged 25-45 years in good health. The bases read TGTGCCACCAGCAGAGCGGGACAGGGGTTGGTGCAGTACTTC. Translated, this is CATSRAGQGLVQYF.